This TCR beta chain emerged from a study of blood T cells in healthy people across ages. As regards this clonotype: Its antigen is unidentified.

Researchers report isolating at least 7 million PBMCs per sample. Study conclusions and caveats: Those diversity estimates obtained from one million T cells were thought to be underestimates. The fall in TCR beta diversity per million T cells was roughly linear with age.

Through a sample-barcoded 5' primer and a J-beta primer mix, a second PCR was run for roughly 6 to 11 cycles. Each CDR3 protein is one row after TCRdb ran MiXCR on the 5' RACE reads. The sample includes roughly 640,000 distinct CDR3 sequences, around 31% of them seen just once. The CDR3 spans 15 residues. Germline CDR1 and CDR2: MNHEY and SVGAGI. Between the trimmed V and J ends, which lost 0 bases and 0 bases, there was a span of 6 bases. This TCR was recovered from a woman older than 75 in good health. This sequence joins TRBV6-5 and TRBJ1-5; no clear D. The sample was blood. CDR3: CASSYSFGSNQPQHF. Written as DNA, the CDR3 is TGTGCCAGCAGTTACTCCTTTGGTAGCAATCAGCCCCAGCATTTT.